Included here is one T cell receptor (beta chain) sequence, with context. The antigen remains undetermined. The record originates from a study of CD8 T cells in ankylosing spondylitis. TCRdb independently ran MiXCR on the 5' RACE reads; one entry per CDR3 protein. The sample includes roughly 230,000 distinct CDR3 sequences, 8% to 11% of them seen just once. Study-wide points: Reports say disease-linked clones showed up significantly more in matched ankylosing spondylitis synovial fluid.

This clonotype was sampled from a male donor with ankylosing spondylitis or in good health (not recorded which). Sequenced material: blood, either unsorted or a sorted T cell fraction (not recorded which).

The CDR3 region is CASSFSTSNEKLFF. CDR3 sequence (DNA): TGTGCCAGCAGTTTTTCAACAAGCAATGAAAAACTGTTTTTT. This rearrangement joins TRBV12-3 or TRBV12-4 to TRBJ1-4; D gene ambiguous. The CDR3 is 14 amino acids. V was shortened by 3 bases and J by 5 bases, with 10 bases between the two germline ends.